This T cell receptor (beta chain) came from a study of shared clonotypes between healthy human individuals. In the study's own analysis: Sequence data from immunoSEQ were junction-only and lacked quality scores; consequently, filtering differed. Here immunoSEQ multiplex PCR was the method, and the copy in TCRdb shows in-frame clones only, minus some. V, J and clone size derive from that table, while D and trimming were established from the DNA sequence. The sample lists more than 2 million clones; approximately 94% were seen once. CDR1 is ENHRY and CDR2 is SYGVKD in the germline V gene. The CDR3 sequence is 14 residues long. Unmatched junction bases numbered 7, after V lost 6 bases and J lost 3 bases. Among the donors, all were Caucasian adults who lived in Nashville, Tennessee.

Input material: naive CD4+ T cells sorted from blood. Sample subset: CD45RA+ positively selected. The chain joins TRBV10-3 to TRBJ1-2, with 7 nucleotides matching TRBD1. The TCR comes from a man younger than 30 in good health. The CDR3 DNA reads as TGTGCCATCAGCGAAGACAGGGCAGACTATGGCTACACCTTC. The encoded protein is CAISEDRADYGYTF.